The table lists the clone carrying this TCR beta chain with many counts. As yet, its antigen is unknown. CDR3 length equals 14 residues. CDR1 and CDR2 (germline): DFQATT, SNEGSKA (reference sequence). J gave up 8 bases and V 3 bases, and 9 bases lay outside the gene matches. The data derive from a study of CD8 T cells in ankylosing spondylitis. The study, taken as a whole, reports: A motif of 7 to 9 highly homologous TCR beta variants was seen as apparently characteristic of ankylosing spondylitis blood.

MiXCR, applied by TCRdb to the 5' RACE reads, yields one record per CDR3 protein. The table records around 210,000 distinct CDR3 sequences, under 8.5% of them present only once. The origin of this receptor is a female donor with ankylosing spondylitis or in good health (not recorded which). The chain recombines TRBV20-1 with TRBJ2-1; 8 nucleotides match TRBD2. The material sequenced was blood, either unsorted or a sorted T cell fraction (not recorded which). DNA of the CDR3: TGCAGTGCTAGTCCGGGACTAGACCCCTATGAGCAGTTCTTC. As protein: CSASPGLDPYEQFF.